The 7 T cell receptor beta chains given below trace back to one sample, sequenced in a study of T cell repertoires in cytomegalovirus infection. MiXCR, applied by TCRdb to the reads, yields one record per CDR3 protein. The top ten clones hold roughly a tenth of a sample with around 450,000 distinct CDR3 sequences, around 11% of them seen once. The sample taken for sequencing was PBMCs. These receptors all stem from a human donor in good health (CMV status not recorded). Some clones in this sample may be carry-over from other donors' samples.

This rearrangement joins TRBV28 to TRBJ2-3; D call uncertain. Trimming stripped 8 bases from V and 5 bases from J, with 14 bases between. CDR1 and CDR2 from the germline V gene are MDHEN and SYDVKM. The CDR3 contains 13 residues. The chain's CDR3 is CASALPMEDTQYF. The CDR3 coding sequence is TGTGCCAGCGCGCTTCCTATGGAAGATACGCAGTATTTT.

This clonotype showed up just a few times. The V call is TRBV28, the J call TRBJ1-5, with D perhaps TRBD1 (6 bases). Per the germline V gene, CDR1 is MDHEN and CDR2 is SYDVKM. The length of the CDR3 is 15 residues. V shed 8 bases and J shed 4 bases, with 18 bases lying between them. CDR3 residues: CASGERGGYNQPQHF. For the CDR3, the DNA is TGTGCCAGCGGGGAAAGGGGGGGGTATAATCAGCCCCAGCATTTT.

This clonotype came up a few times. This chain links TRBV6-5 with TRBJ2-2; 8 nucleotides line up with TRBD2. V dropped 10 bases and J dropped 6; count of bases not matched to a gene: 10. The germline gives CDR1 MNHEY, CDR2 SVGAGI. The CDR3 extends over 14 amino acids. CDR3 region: CATYQRELAGELFF. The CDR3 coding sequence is TGTGCCACCTATCAGCGGGAGTTGGCCGGGGAGCTGTTTTTT.

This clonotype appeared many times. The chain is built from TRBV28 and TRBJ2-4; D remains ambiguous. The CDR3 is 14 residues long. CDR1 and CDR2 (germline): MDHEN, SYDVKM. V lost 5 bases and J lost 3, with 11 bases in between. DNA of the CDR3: TGTGCCAGCAGTACCCCTCTTGGCAAAAACATTCAGTACTTC. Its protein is CASSTPLGKNIQYF.

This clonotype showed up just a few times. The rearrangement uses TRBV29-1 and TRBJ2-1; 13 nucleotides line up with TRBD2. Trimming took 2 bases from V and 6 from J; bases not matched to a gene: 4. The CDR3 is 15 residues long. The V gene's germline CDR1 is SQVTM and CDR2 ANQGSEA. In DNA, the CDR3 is TGCAGCGTTGAACCCGGGACTAGCGGGACCAATGAGCAGTTCTTC. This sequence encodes CSVEPGTSGTNEQFF.

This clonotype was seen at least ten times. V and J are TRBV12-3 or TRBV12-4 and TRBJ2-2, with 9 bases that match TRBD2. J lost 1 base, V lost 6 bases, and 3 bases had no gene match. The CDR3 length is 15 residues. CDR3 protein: CASSRLAENTGELFF. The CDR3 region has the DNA TGTGCCAGCAGCAGACTAGCGGAGAACACCGGGGAGCTGTTTTTT.

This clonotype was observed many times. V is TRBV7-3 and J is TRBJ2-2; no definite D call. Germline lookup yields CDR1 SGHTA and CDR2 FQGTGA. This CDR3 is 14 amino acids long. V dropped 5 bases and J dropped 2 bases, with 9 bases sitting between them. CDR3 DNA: TGTGCCAGCAGCCAACGCGGTAACACCGGGGAGCTGTTTTTT. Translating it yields CASSQRGNTGELFF.